This T cell receptor beta chain is from a study of cytomegalovirus exposure and HLA in healthy donors. Across the study: In a later analysis, it was reported that the 120 validation repertoires had been produced on the same platform as the 500 to 850 repertoires belonging to the first cohort.

Study findings and constraints: One later analysis, an examination of the 120 or so validation repertoires, found that first-cohort TCR clusters tended to co-occur in them. Accounts indicate the classifier identified cytomegalovirus status with strong specificity and sensitivity. The investigators catalogued under 200 TCR beta chains as cytomegalovirus-associated.

V was pared by 3 bases and J by 4 bases, with 6 bases of the junction left unmatched. This CDR3 is 15 amino acids long. Germline CDR1 is ENHRY and CDR2 is SYGVKD. Sequencing used immunoSEQ multiplex PCR; TCRdb keeps in-frame clones, though not all of them. The sample includes around 86,000 clones, around 93% of them seen just once. A word on this clone: Its antigen is not known.

This chain links TRBV10-3 with TRBJ1-3; TRBD1 agrees at 7 bases. Material for sequencing was PBMCs. This receptor was obtained from a woman in her twenties or thirties in good health and CMV-seropositive. CDR3 sequence (DNA): TGTGCCATCAGTGACCAGGGGGGTAGAGGAAACACCATATATTTT. It codes for CAISDQGGRGNTIYF.